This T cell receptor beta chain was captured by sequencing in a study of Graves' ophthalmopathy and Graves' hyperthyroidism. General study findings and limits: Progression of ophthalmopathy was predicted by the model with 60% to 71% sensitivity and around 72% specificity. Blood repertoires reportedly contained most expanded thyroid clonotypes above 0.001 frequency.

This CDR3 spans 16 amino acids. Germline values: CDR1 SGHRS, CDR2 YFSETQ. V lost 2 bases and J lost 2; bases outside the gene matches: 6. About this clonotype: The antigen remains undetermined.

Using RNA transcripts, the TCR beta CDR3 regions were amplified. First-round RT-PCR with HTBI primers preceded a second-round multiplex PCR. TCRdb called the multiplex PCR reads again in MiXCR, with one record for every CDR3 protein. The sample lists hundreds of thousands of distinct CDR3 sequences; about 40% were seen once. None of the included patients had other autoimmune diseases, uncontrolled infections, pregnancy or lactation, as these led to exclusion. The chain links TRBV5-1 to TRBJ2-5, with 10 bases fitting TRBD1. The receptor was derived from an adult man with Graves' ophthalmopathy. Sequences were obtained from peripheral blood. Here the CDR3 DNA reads TGCGCCAGCAGCTTTCGGACAGGGGGATTTCAAGAGACCCAGTACTTC. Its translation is CASSFRTGGFQETQYF.